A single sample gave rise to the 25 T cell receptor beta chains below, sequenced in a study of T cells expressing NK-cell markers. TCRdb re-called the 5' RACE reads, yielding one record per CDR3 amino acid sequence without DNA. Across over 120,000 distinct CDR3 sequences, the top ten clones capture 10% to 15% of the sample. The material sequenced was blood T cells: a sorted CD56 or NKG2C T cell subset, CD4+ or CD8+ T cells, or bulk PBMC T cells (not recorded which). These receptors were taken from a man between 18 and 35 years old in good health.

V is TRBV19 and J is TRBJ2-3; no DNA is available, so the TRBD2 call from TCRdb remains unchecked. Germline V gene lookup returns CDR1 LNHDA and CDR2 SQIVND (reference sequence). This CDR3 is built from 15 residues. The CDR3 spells CASSRVAVSTDTQYF. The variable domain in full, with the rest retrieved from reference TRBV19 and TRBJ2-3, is DGGITQSPKYLFRKEGQNVTLSCEQNLNHDAMYWYRQDPGQGLRLIYYSQIVNDFQKGDIAEGYSVSREKKESFPLTVTSAQKNPTAFYLCASSRVAVSTDTQYFGPGTRLTVL.

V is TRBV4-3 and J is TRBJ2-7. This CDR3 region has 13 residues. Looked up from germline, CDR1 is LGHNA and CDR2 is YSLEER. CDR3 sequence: CASSQESLYEQYF.

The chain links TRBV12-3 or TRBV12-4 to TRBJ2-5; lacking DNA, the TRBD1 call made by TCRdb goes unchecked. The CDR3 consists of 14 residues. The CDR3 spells CASSPGPRQETQYF.

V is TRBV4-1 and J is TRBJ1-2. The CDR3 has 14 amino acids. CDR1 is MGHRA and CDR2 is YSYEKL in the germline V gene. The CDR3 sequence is CASSQVAGHDGYTF.

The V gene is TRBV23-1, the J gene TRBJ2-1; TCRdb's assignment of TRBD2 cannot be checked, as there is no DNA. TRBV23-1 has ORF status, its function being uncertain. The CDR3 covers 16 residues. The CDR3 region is CASSHGLAGGQHEQFF.

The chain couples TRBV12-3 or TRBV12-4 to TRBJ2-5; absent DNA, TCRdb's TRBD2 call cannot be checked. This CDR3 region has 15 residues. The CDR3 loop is CASNVAGGPQETQYF.

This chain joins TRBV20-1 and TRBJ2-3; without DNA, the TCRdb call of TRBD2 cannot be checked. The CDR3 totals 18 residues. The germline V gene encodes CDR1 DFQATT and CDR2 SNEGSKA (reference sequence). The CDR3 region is CSAPPLGTGTIRTDTQYF.

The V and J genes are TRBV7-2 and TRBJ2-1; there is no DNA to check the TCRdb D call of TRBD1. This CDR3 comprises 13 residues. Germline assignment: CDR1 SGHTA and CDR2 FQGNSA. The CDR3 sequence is CASTRPPDNEQFF.

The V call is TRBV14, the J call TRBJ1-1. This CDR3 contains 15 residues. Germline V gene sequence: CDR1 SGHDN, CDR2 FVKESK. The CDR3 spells CASSQDSGWGTEAFF.

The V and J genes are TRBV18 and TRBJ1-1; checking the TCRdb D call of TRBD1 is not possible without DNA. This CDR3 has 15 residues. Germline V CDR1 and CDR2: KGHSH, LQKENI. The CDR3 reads CASSPNGGMNTEAFF.

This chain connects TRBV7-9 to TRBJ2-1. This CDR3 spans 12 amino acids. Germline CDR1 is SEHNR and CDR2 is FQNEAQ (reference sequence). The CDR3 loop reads CASSLSQPEQFF.

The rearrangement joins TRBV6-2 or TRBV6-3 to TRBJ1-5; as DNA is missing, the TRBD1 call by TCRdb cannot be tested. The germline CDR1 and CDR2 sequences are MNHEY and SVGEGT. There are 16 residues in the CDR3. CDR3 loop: CASTGDRGLANQPQHF.

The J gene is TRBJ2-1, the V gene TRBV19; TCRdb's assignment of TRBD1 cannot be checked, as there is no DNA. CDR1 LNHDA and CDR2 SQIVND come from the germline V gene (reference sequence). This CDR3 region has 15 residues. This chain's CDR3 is CASSMGGGRLNEQFF.

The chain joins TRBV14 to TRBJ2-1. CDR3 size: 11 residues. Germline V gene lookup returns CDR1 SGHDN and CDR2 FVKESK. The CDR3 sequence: CASRKYHEQFF.

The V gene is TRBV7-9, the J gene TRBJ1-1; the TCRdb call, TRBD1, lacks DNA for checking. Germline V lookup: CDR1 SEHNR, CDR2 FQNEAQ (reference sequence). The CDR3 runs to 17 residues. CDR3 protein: CASSLAFKGRGRSEAFF.

This chain's CDR3 is CASSQAPIGAGEQYF. The chain uses TRBV3-1 and TRBJ2-7; TCRdb reports TRBD1, a call that lacks DNA to check it against. Germline CDR1 is LGHDT and CDR2 is YNNKEL (reference sequence). The CDR3 extends over 15 amino acids.

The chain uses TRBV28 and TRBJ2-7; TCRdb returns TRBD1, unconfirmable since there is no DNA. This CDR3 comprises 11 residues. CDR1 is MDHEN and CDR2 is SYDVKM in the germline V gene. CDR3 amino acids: CASRWDGEQYF. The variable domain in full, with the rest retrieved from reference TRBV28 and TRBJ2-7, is DVKVTQSSRYLVKRTGEKVFLECVQDMDHENMFWYRQDPGLGLRLIYFSYDVKMKEKGDIPEGYSVSREKKERFSLILESASTNQTSMYLCASRWDGEQYFGPGTRLTVT.

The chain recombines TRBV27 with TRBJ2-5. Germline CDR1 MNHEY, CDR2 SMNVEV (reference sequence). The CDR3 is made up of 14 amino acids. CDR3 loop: CASSFYGIGETQYF.

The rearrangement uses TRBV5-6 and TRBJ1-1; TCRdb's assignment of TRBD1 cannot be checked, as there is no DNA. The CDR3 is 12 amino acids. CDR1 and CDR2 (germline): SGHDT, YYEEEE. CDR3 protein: CASSLGTGRAFF.

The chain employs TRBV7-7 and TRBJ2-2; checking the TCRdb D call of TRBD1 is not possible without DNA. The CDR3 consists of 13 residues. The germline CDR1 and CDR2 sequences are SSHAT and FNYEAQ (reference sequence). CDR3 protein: CASSSSGAGELFF.

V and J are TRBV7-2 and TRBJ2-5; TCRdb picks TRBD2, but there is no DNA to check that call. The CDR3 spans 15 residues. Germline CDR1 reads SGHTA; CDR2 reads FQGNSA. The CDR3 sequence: CASSARLAEQETQYF.

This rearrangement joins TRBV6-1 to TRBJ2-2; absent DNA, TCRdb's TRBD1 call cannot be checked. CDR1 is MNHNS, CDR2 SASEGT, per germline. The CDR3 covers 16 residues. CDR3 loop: CASSIFIWGGTGELFF.

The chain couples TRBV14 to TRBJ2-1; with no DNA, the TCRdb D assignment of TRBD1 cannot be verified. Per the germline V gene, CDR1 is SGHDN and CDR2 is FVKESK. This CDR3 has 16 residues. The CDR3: CASSQAGERSYNEQFF.

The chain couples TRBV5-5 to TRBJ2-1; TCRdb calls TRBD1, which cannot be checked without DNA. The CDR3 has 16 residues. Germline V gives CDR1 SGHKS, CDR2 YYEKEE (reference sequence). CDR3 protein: CASSPPSGDLYNEQFF.

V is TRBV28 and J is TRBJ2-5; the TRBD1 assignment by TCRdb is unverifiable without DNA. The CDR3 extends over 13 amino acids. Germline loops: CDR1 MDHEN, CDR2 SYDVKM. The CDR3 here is CASSSPFQETQYF.